A selection of T cell receptor beta chains follows, all from one sample in a study of post-analysis software for immune sequencing data. MiXCR, run by TCRdb on the PCR reads, gives a single entry per CDR3 protein. The repertoire holds 380,000 or so distinct CDR3 sequences, with about a third as singletons. The sequenced material came from blood. Receptors were obtained from a girl aged 10-17 years with multiple sclerosis. Each CDR3 is given with its conserved first and last residue. The D gene is left open where the match is weak.

j_call: TRBJ1-2
d_call: NA
v_call: TRBV12-3/TRBV12-4
cdr3_aa: CASRDDRSTSGYTF

j_call: TRBJ2-3
d_call: TRBD1
v_call: TRBV6-5
cdr3_aa: CASRHTGGAVDTQYF

j_call: TRBJ2-3
d_call: NA
v_call: TRBV15
cdr3_aa: CATSSLQQDTQYF

j_call: TRBJ2-1
d_call: NA
v_call: TRBV14
cdr3_aa: CASSPFDLNEQFF

j_call: TRBJ2-7
d_call: NA
v_call: TRBV11-2
cdr3_aa: CASSLGQGGVYEQYF

j_call: TRBJ2-3
d_call: NA
v_call: TRBV12-3/TRBV12-4
cdr3_aa: CASSHEKRADTQYF

j_call: TRBJ2-1
d_call: TRBD2
v_call: TRBV12-3/TRBV12-4
cdr3_aa: CASSLWGLAHNEPFF

j_call: TRBJ2-2
d_call: NA
v_call: TRBV7-9
cdr3_aa: CASSFWDGPGELFF

j_call: TRBJ1-5
d_call: NA
v_call: TRBV20-1
cdr3_aa: CSASEGRGQPQHF

j_call: TRBJ2-3
d_call: NA
v_call: TRBV2
cdr3_aa: CASTPAGGGTDTQYF

j_call: TRBJ1-2
d_call: TRBD1
v_call: TRBV6-5
cdr3_aa: CASRYTGENYDYTF

j_call: TRBJ2-7
d_call: NA
v_call: TRBV7-2
cdr3_aa: CASSLPVNRGSYEQYF

j_call: NA
d_call: NA
v_call: TRBV14
cdr3_aa: CVSSQAETQYF

j_call: TRBJ2-1
d_call: NA
v_call: TRBV5-1
cdr3_aa: CASSLVGESYNEQFF

j_call: TRBJ2-3
d_call: NA
v_call: TRBV20-1
cdr3_aa: CSARGEAVSTDTQYF